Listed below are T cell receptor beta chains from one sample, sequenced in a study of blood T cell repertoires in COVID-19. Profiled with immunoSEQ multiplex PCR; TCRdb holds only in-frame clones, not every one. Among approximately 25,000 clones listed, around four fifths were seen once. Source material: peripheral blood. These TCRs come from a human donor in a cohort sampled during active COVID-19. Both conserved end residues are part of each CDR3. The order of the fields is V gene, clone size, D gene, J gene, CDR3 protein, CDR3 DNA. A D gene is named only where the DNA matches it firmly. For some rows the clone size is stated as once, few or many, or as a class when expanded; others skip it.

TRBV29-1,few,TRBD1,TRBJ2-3,CSAREGASTDTQYF,TGCAGCGCCAGAGAGGGGGCTAGCACAGATACGCAGTATTTT
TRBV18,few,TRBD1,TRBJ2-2,CASSPRRQGLTGELFF,TGTGCCAGCTCACCGCGCCGACAGGGTCTCACCGGGGAGCTGTTTTTT
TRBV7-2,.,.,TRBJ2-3,CASSFTASTDTQYF,TGTGCCAGCAGCTTCACAGCTAGCACAGATACGCAGTATTTT
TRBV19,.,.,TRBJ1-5,CASSESGQPQHF,TGTGCCAGTAGTGAGTCGGGTCAGCCCCAGCATTTT
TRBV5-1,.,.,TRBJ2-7,CASSLGGTASYEQYF,TGCGCCAGCAGCTTAGGCGGGACAGCGTCCTACGAGCAGTACTTC
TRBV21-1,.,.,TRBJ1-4,CASSFRDRSEKLFF,TGTGCCAGCAGCTTCCGGGACAGAAGCGAAAAACTGTTTTTT
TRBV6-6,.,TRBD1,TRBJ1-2,CASSYPDRDYGYTF,TGTGCCAGCAGTTACCCCGACAGGGACTATGGCTACACCTTC
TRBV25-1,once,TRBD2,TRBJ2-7,CASSRGGGVEQYF,TGTGCCAGCAGTCGGGGCGGGGGGGTCGAGCAGTACTTC
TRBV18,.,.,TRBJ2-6,CASSPKTGNSGANVLTF,TGTGCCAGCTCACCGAAGACGGGTAACTCTGGGGCCAACGTCCTGACTTTC
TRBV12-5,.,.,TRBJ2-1,CASGTGNSYNEQFF,TGTGCTAGTGGCACCGGGAACTCCTACAATGAGCAGTTCTTC
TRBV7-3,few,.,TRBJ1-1,CASSASTRTEAFF,TGTGCCAGCAGCGCCTCGACACGCACTGAAGCTTTCTTT
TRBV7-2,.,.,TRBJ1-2,CASSSMLTGHYGYTF,TGTGCCAGCAGCTCGATGCTGACAGGCCACTATGGCTACACCTTC
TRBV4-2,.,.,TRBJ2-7,CASSFLGYEQYF,TGTGCCAGCAGCTTCCTCGGGTACGAGCAGTACTTC
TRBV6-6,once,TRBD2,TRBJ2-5,CASSRAGGGGETQYF,TGTGCCAGCAGTAGAGCGGGGGGCGGAGGAGAGACCCAGTACTTC
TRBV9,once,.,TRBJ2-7,CASSAQGAYEQYF,TGTGCCAGCAGCGCGCAAGGAGCCTACGAGCAGTACTTC
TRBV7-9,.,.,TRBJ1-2,CASIPPAGGYTF,TGTGCCAGCATCCCCCCCGCGGGTGGCTACACCTTC
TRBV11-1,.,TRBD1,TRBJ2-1,CASSPTGTGAHNEQFF,TGTGCCAGCAGCCCAACCGGGACAGGGGCCCACAATGAGCAGTTCTTC
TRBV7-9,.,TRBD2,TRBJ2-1,CASSSSGGPYNEQFF,TGTGCCAGCAGCTCCTCGGGGGGGCCCTACAATGAGCAGTTCTTC
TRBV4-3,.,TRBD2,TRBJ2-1,CASSQGPAGERNEQFF,TGCGCCAGCAGCCAAGGCCCTGCGGGAGAACGCAATGAGCAGTTCTTC
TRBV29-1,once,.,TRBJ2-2,CSAKTGTGNTGELFF,TGCAGCGCCAAGACCGGGACTGGGAACACCGGGGAGCTGTTTTTT
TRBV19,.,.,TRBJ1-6,CASRRKTENSPLHF,TGTGCCAGTCGTCGTAAGACGGAGAATTCACCCCTCCACTTT
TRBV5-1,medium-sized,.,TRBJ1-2,CASSLGSHYGYTF,TGCGCCAGCAGCTTAGGGAGTCACTATGGCTACACCTTC
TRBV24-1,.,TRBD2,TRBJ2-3,CATSDTGLADTDTQYF,TGTGCCACCAGTGATACGGGACTAGCGGACACAGATACGCAGTATTTT
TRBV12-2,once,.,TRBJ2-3,CASRGSSGVWEATDTQYF,TGTGCAAGTCGCGGCTCATCGGGGGTCTGGGAGGCCACAGATACGCAGTATTTT
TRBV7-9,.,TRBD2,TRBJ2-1,CASYPIAGGPYDEQFF,TGTGCCAGCTACCCGATAGCGGGAGGGCCTTATGATGAGCAGTTCTTC
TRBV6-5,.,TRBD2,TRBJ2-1,CASSYSLAGSENEQFF,TGTGCCAGCAGTTACTCCCTAGCGGGAAGTGAAAATGAGCAGTTCTTC
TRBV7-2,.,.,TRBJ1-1,CASSLVEVGSANTEAFF,TGTGCCAGCAGCTTAGTTGAGGTAGGGAGTGCGAACACTGAAGCTTTCTTT
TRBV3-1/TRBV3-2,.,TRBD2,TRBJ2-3,CASSQGAIAGYTDTQYF,TGTGCCAGCAGCCAAGGCGCGATAGCGGGATACACAGATACGCAGTATTTT
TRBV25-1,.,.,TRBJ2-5,CASSGRDSQETQYF,TGTGCCAGCAGTGGGCGGGACAGCCAAGAGACCCAGTACTTC